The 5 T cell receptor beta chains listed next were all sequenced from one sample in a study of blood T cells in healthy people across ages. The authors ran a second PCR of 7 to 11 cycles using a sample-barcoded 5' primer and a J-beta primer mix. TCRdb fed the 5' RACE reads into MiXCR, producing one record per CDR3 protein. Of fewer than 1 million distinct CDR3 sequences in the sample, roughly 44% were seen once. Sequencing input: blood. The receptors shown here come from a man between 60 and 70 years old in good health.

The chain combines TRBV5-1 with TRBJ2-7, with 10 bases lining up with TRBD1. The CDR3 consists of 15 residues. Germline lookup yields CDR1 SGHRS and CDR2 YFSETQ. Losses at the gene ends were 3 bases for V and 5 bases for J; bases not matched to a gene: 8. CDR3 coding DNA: TGCGCCAGCAGCTCAGGCGGACAGGGGGTACACGAGCAGTACTTC. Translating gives CASSSGGQGVHEQYF.

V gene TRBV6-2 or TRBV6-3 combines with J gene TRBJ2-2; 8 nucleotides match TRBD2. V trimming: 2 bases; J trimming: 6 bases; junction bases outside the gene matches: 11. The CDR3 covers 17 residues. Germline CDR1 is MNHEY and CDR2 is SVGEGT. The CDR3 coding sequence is TGTGCCAGCAGTTACCCTCGAGGGACTAGTTCTCCCGGGGAGCTGTTTTTT. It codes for CASSYPRGTSSPGELFF.

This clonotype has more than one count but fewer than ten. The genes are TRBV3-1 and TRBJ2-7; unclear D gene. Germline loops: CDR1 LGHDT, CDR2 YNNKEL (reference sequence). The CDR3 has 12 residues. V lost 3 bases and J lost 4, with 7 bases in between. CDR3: CASSQFRYEQYF. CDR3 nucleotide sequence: TGTGCCAGCAGCCAGTTCAGATACGAGCAGTACTTC.

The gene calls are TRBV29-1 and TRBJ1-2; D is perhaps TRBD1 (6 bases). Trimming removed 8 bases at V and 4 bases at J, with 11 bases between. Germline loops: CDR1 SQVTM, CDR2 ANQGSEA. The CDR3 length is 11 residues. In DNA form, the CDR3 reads TGCAGCACTACAGGGCCCTATGGCTACACCTTC. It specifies CSTTGPYGYTF.

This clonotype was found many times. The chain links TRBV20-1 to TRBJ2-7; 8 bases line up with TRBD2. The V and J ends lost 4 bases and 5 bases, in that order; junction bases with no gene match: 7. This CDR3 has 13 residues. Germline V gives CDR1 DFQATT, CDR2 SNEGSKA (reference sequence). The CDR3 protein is CSATREGTNEQYF. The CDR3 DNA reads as TGCAGTGCTACCCGGGAGGGGACGAACGAGCAGTACTTC.